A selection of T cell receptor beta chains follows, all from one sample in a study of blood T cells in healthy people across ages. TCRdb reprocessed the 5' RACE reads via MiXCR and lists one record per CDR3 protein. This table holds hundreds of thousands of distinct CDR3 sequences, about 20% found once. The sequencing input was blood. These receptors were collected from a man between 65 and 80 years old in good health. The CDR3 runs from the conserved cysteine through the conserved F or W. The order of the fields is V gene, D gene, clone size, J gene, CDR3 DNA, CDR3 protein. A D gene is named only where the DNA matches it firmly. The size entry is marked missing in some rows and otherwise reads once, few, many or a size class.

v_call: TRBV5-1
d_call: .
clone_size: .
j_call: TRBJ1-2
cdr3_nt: TGCGCCAGCAGCTTGGGAGGCCCCAGGGGTCGGTATGGCTACACCTTC
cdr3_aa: CASSLGGPRGRYGYTF

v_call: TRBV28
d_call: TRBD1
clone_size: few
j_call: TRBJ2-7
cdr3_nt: TGTGCCAGCAGTCCCACGACAGGGGTTTCCTACGAGCAGTACTTC
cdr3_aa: CASSPTTGVSYEQYF

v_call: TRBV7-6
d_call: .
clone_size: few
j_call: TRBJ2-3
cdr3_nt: TGTGCCAGCAGCTTAGGACTAGGTGGGGCAGATACGCAGTATTTT
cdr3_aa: CASSLGLGGADTQYF

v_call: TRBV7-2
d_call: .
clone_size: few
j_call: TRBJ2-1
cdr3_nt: TGTGCCAGCAGCTTAGAAATGGTCTACAATGAGCAGTTCTTC
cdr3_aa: CASSLEMVYNEQFF

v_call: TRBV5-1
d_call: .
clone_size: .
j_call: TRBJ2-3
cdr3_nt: TGCGCCAGCAGCTTGCCCCTAGGAGGCACAGATACGCAGTATTTT
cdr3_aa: CASSLPLGGTDTQYF

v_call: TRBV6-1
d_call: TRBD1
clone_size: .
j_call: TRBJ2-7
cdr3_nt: TGTGCCACCTGGGACAGGGGGATCTCCTACGAGCAGTACTTC
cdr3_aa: CATWDRGISYEQYF

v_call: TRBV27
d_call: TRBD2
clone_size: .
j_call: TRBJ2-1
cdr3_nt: TGTGCCAGCAGTTTAATTAGTCGACTAGCGGACAATGAGCAGTTCTTC
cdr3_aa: CASSLISRLADNEQFF

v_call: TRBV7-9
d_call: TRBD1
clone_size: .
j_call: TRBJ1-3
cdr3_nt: TGTGCCAGCAGCGGACAGGGCAATGGAAACACCATATATTTT
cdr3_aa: CASSGQGNGNTIYF

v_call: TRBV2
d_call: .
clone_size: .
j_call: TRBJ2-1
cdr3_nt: TGTGCCAGCAATGGAGGGGAAAATGAGCAGTTCTTC
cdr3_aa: CASNGGENEQFF

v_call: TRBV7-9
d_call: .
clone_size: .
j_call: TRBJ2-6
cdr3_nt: TGTGCCAGCAGCTTCCCAGGGTACGGAGACTCTGGGGCCAACGTCCTGACTTTC
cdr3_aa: CASSFPGYGDSGANVLTF

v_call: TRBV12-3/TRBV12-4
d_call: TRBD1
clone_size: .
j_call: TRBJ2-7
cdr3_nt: TGTGCCAGCAGTCACGGACAGGGCTTCTACGAGCAGTACTTC
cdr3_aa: CASSHGQGFYEQYF

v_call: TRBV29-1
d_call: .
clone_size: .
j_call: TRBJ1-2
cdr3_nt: TGCAGCGTTGGCAGGGTCTTCGATTATGGCTACACCTTC
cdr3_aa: CSVGRVFDYGYTF

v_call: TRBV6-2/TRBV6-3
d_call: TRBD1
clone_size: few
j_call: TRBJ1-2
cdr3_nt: TGTGCCAGCAGTTCAGGGGGCCTGAGCTACACCTTC
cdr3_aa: CASSSGGLSYTF

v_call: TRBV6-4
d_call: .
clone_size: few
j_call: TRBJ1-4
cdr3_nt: TGTGCCAGCAGACTGGACGCGTTCGGCGAAAAACTGTTTTTT
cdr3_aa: CASRLDAFGEKLFF

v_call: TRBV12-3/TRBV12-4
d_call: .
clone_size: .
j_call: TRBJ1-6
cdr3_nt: TGTGCCAGCAGTCGGGCAAGGGGAGATTCACCCCTCCACTTT
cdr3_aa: CASSRARGDSPLHF

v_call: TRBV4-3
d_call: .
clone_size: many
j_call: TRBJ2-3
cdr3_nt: TGTGCCAGCAGCCAAGAACCGGGCACAGATACGCAGTATTTT
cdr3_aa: CASSQEPGTDTQYF

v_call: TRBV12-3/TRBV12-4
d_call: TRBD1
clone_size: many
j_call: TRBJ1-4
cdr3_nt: TGTGCCAGCAGTTTAAGTCACAGGGGCGACGAAAAACTGTTTTTT
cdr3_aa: CASSLSHRGDEKLFF

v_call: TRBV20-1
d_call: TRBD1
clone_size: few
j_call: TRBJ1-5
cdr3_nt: TGCAGTGCCCAGACAGGGCCTCAGCCCCAGCATTTT
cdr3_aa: CSAQTGPQPQHF

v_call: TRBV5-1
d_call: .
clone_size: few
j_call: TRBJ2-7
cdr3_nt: TGCGCCAGCAGCTTGGGGGGACAACTCGAGCAGTACTTC
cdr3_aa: CASSLGGQLEQYF

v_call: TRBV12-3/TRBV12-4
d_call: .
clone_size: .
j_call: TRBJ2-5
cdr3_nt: TGTGCCCGCAGTTTTTTGGTGGAGACCCAGTACTTC
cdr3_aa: CARSFLVETQYF

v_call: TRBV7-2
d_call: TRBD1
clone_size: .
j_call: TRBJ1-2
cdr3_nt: TGTGCCAGCAGCTTCGTGCAGGGGGCGTCTTGGGGCTACACCTTC
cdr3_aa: CASSFVQGASWGYTF

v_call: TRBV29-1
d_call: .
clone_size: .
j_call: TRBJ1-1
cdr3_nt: TGCTCCGGGGGGGGGAACACTGAAGCTTTCTTT
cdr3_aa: CSGGGNTEAFF

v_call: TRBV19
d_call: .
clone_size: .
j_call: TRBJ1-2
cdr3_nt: TGTGCCAGTACGGCCCAGGTGATTCCTAACTATGGCTACACCTTC
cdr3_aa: CASTAQVIPNYGYTF

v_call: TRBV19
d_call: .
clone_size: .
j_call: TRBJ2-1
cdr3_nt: TGTGCCAGTGGACGTCCCGGTGAGCAGTTCTTC
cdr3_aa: CASGRPGEQFF

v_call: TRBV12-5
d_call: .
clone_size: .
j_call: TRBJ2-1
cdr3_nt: TGTGCTAGTGGGGACGTAGGCAATGAGCAGTTCTTC
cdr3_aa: CASGDVGNEQFF

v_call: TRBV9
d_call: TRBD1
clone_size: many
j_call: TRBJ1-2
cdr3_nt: TGTGCCAGCAGCGGAACCACAGGGGGACATGGCTACACCTTC
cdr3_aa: CASSGTTGGHGYTF

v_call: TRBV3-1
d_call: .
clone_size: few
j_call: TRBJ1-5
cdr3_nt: TGTGCCAGCAGCGAAGGTTGGAGCAATCAGCCCCAGCATTTT
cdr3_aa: CASSEGWSNQPQHF

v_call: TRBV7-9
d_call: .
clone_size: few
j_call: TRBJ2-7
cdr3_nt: TGTGCCAGCAGCTTAGGGGCGGGGGCACAAGCCTACGAGCAGTACTTC
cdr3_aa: CASSLGAGAQAYEQYF

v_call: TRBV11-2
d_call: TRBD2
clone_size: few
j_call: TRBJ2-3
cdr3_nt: TGTGCCAGCAGCTTATTTAGCGGGAGAGCTGGAGATACGCAGTATTTT
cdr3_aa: CASSLFSGRAGDTQYF

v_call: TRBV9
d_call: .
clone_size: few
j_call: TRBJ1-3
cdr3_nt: TGTGCCAGCAGCCCACACCACTCTGGAAACACCATATATTTT
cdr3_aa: CASSPHHSGNTIYF

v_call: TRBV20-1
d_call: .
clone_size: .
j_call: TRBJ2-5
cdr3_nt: TGCAGTGCAGGGACTCACGGGACCCAGTACTTC
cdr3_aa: CSAGTHGTQYF

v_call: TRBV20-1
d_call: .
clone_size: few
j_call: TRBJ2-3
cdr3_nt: TGCAGTGCTAGAGACCGCGAAACTAGCACAGATACGCAGTATTTT
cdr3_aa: CSARDRETSTDTQYF

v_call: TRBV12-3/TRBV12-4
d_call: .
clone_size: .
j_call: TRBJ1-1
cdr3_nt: TGTGCCAGCAGCCCCAGGATGAAAGGTTGGGCTTTCTTT
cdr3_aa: CASSPRMKGWAFF

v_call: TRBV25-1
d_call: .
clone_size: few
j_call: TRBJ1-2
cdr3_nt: TGTGCCAGCAGTGACCAAAACTATGGCTACACCTTC
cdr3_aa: CASSDQNYGYTF

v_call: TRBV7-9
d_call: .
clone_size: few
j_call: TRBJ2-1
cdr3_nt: TGTGCCAGCAGCTGGGGCCCCCGGCAACAGTTCTTC
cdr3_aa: CASSWGPRQQFF

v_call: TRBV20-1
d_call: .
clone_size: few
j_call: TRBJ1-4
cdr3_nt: TGCAGTGCTCAAACGGCCAGGGGAGGTGAAAAACTGTTTTTT
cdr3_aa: CSAQTARGGEKLFF

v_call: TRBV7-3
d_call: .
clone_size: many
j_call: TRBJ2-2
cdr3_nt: TGTGCCAGCAGCCCCCCAGCGGCCAACACCGGGGAGCTGTTTTTT
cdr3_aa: CASSPPAANTGELFF

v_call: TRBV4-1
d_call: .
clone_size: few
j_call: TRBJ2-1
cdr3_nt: TGCGCCAGCAGCCAAGACCCCCCCAGAGCGGGCGGGGATCTGGTTAATGAGCAGTTCTTC
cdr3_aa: CASSQDPPRAGGDLVNEQFF

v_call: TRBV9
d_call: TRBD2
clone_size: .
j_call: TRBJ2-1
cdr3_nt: TGTGCCAGCACGAGGGGGGGGACTAGCGGTTTCAATGAGCAGTTCTTC
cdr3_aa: CASTRGGTSGFNEQFF

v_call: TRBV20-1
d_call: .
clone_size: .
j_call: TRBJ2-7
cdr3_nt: TGCAGTGCTCCAGGGAGGTACGAGCAGTACTTC
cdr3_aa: CSAPGRYEQYF

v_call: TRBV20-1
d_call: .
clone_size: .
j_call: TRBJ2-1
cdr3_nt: TGCAGTGCTACACGAGGGGCTGATGAGCAGTTCTTC
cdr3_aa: CSATRGADEQFF

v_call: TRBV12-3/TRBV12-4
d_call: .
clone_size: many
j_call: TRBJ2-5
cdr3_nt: TGTGCCAGCAGTTCCCGGCCCCAAGAGACCCAGTACTTC
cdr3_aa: CASSSRPQETQYF

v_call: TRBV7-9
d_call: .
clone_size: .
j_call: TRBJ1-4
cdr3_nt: TGTGCCAGCAGCTTGGCAGGGAGTGGAACTAATGAAAAACTGTTTTTT
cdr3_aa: CASSLAGSGTNEKLFF

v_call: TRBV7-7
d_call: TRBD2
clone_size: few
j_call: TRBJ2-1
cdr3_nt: TGTGCCAGCAGCGTTAGCGGGAGGGCCCTTAATGAGCAGTTCTTC
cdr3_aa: CASSVSGRALNEQFF

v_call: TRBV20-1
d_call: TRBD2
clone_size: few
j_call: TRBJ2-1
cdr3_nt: TGCAGTACTGGACTAGCGGGATTCCGGGAGCAGTTCTTC
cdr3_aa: CSTGLAGFREQFF

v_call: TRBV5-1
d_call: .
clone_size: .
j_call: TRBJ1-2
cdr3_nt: TGCGCCAGCAGCTTGGGCCCCCCGGCCTACTACACCTTC
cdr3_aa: CASSLGPPAYYTF

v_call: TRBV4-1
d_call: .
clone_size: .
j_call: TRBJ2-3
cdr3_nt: TGCGCCAGCAGCCCGAGCCCGTCTTGGGCCGATACGCAGTATTTT
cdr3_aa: CASSPSPSWADTQYF

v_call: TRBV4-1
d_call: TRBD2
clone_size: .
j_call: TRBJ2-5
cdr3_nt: TGCGCCAGCAGCCAAGTAGGGACTAGTATGGAGACCCAGTACTTC
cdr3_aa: CASSQVGTSMETQYF

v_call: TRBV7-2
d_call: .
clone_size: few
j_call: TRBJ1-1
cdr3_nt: TGTGCCAGCAGCTCTCGCATACCAGGAACTGAAGCTTTCTTT
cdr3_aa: CASSSRIPGTEAFF

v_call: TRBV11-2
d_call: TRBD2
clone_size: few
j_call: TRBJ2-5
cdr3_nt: TGTGCCAGCAGCTTAGGTTCTAGCGGGGGGGTCCAAGAGACCCAGTACTTC
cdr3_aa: CASSLGSSGGVQETQYF

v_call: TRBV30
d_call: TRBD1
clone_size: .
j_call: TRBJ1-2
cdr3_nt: TGTGCCTGGACCAGAGGACAGGGAGGATATGGCTACACCTTC
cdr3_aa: CAWTRGQGGYGYTF

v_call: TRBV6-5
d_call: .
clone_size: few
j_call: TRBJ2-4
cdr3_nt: TGTGCCAGCAGGATGGACAGGGAGGGTATTCAGTACTTC
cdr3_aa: CASRMDREGIQYF

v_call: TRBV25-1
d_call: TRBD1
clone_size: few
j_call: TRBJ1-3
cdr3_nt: TGTGCCAGCTGCCCTCCCGTCGACAGGGGAATGACGGGGGGAAACACCATATATTTT
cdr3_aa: CASCPPVDRGMTGGNTIYF

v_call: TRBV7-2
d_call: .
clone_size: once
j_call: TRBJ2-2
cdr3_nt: TGTGCCAGCAGCTTAGTTCTCGGGGAGCTGTTTTTT
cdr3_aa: CASSLVLGELFF

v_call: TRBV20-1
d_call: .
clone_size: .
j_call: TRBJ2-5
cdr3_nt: TGCAGTGTCTCGTTGGCAGGGCGGCAAGAGACCCAGTACTTC
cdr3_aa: CSVSLAGRQETQYF